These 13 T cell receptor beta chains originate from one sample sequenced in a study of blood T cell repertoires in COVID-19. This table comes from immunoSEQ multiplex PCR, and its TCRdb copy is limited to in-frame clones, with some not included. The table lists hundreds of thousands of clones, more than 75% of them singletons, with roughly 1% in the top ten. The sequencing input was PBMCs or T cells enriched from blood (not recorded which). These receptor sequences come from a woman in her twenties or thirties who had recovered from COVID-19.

The CDR3 region is CASSFKGAVFF. Written as DNA, the CDR3 is TGTGCCAGCAGTTTTAAGGGGGCGGTTTTCTTC. This chain uses TRBV27 with TRBJ2-1; 7 positions match TRBD1. Per germline, CDR1 MNHEY and CDR2 SMNVEV (reference sequence). The CDR3 has 11 amino acids. Germline trimming cut 3 bases from V and 16 bases from J; bases unmatched to any gene: 6.

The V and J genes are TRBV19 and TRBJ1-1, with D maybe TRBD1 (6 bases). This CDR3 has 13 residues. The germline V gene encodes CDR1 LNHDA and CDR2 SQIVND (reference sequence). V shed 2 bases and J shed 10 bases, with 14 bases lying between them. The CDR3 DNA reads TGTGCCAGTAGTATAAGCAGGGGCGGCGGAGCTTTCTTT. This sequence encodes CASSISRGGGAFF. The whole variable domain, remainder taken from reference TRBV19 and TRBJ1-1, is DGGITQSPKYLFRKEGQNVTLSCEQNLNHDAMYWYRQDPGQGLRLIYYSQIVNDFQKGDIAEGYSVSREKKESFPLTVTSAQKNPTAFYLCASSISRGGGAFFGQGTRLTVV.

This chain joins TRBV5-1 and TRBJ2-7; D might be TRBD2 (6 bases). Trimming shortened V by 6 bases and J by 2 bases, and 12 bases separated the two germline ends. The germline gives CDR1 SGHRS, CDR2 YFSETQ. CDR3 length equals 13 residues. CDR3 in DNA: TGCGCCAGCACCGAAGGGACTGCCTACGAGCAGTACTTC. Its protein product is CASTEGTAYEQYF.

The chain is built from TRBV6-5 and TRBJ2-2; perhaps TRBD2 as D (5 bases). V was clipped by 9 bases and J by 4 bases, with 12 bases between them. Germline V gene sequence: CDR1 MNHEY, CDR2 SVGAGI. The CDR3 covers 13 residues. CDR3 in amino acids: CASLGEGTGELFF. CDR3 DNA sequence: TGTGCCAGTTTAGGTGAGGGCACCGGGGAGCTGTTTTTT.

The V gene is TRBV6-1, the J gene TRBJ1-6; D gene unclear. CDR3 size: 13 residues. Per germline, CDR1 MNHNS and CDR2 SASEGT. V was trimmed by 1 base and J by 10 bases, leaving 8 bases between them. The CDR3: CASSEGRESPLHF. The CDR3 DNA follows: TGTGCCAGCAGTGAAGGGAGAGAGTCACCCCTCCACTTT.

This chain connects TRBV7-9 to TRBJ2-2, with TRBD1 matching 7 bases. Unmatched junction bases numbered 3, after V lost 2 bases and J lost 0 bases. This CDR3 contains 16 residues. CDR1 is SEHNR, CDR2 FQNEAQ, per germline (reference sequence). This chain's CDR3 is CASSLSRGSNTGELFF. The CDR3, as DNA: TGTGCCAGCAGCTTATCCAGGGGGTCGAACACCGGGGAGCTGTTTTTT.

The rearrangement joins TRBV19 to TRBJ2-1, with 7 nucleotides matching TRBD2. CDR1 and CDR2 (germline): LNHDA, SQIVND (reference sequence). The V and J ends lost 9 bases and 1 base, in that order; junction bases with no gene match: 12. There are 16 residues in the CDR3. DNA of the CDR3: TGTGCCAGCAAAGATCGAGCTAGCGGATCCTACAATGAGCAGTTCTTC. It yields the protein CASKDRASGSYNEQFF.

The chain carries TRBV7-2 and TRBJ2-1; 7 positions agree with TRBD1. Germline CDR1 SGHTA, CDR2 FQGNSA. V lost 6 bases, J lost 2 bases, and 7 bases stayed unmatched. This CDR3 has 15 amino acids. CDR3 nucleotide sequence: TGTGCCAGCAGGAACTTCGACAGGGCCTACAATGAGCAGTTCTTC. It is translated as CASRNFDRAYNEQFF.

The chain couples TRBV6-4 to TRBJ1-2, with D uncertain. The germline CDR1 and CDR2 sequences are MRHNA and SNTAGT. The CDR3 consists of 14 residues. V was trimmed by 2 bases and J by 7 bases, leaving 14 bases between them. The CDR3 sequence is CASSDHIGTVGYTF. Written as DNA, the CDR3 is TGTGCCAGCAGTGACCATATAGGAACAGTTGGCTACACCTTC.

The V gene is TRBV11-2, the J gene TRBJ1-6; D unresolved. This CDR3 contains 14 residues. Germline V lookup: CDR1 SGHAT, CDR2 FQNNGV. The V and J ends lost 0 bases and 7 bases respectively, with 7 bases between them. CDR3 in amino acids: CASSLEARNSPLHF. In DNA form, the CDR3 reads TGTGCCAGCAGCTTAGAGGCGCGGAATTCACCCCTCCACTTT.

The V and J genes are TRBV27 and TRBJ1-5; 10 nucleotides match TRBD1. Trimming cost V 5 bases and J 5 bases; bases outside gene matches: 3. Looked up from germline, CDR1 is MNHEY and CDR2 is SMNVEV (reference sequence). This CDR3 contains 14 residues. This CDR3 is CASSLTGGHQPQHF. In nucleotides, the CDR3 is TGTGCCAGCAGTCTGACAGGGGGCCATCAGCCCCAGCATTTT.

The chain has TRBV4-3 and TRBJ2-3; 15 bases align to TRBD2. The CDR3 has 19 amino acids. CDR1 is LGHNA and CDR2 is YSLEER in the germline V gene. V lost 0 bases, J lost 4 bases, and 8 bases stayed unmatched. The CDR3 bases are TGCGCCAGCAGCCAAGATCGGCTCGGACTAGCGGGGGGGCCAGATACGCAGTATTTT. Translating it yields CASSQDRLGLAGGPDTQYF.

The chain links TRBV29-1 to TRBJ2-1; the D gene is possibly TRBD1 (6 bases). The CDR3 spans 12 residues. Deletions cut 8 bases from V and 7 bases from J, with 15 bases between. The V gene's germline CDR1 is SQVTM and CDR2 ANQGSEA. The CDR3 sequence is CSPWDTGNEQFF. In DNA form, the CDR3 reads TGCAGCCCTTGGGACACTGGGAATGAGCAGTTCTTC.